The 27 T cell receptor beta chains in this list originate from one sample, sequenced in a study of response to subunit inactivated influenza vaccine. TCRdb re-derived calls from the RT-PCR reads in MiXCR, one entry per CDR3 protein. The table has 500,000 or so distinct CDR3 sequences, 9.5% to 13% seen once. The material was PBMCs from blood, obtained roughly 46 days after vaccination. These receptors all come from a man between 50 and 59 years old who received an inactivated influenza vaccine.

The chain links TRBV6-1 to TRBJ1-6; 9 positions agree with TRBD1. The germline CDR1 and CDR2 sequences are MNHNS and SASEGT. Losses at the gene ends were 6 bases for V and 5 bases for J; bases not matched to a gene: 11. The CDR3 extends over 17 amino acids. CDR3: CASRPNTGTGNNSPLHF. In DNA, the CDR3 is TGTGCCAGCAGACCCAACACCGGGACAGGGAATAATTCACCCCTCCACTTT.

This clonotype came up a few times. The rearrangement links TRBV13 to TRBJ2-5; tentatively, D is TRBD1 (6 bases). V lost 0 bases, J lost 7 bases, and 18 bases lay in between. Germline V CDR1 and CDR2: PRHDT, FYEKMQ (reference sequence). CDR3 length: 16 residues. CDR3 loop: CASSLGDRSASATQYF. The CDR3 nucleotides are TGTGCCAGCAGCTTAGGCGACAGGTCCGCTTCAGCGACCCAGTACTTC. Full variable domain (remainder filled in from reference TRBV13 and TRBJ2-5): AAGVIQSPRHLIKEKRETATLKCYPIPRHDTVYWYQQGPGQDPQFLISFYEKMQSDKGSIPDRFSAQQFSDYHSELNMSSLELGDSALYFCASSLGDRSASATQYFGPGTRLLVL.

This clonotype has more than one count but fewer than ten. This CDR3 reads CASSQTWTSGSDTGELFF. For the CDR3, the DNA is TGCGCCAGCAGCCAGACTTGGACTAGCGGGAGCGACACCGGGGAGCTGTTTTTT. The chain employs TRBV4-3 and TRBJ2-2, with 13 bases identical to TRBD2. V shed 3 bases and J 3 bases; nucleotides not matched to a gene: 7. This CDR3 spans 18 amino acids. Germline loops: CDR1 LGHNA, CDR2 YSLEER.

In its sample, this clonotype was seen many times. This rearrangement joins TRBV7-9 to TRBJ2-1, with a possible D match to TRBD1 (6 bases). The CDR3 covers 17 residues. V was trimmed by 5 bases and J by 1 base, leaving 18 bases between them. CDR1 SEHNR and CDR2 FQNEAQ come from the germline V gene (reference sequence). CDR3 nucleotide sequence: TGTGCCAGCAGCCCCCGGTTCGGGACACCTTCCTACAATGAGCAGTTCTTC. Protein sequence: CASSPRFGTPSYNEQFF.

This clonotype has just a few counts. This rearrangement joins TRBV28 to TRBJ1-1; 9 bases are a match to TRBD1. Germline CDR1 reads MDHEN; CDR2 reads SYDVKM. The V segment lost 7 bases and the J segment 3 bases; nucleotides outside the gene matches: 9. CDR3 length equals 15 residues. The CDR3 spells CASTPGQGWYTEAFF. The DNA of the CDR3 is TGTGCCAGCACCCCGGGACAGGGCTGGTACACTGAAGCTTTCTTT.

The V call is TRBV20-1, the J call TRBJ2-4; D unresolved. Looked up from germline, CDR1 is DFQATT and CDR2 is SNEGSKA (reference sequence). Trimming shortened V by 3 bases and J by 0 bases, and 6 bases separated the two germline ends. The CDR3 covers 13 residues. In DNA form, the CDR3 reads TGCAGTGCTAGGGGAATAGCCAAAAACATTCAGTACTTC. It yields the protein CSARGIAKNIQYF.

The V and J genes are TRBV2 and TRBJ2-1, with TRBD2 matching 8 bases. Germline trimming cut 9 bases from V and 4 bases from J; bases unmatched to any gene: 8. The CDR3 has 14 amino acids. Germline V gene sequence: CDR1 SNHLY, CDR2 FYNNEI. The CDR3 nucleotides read TGTGCCAGGGTGAGCGGGAGTTGGTACAATGAGCAGTTCTTC. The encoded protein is CARVSGSWYNEQFF.

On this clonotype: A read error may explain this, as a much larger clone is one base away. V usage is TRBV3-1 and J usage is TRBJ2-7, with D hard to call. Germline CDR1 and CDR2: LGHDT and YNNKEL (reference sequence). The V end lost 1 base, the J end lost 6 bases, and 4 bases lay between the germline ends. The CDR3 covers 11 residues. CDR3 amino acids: CASSQGLEQYF. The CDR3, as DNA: TGTGCCAGCAGCCAAGGTCTCGAGCAGTACTTC.

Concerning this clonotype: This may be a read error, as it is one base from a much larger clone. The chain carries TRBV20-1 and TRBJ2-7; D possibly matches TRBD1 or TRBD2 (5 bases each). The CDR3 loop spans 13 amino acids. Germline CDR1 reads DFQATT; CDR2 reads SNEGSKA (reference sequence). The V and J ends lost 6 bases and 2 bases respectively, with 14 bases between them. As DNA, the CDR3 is TGCAGTGCACCGGGACCGGGAACCTACGAGCAGTACTTC. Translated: CSAPGPGTYEQYF.

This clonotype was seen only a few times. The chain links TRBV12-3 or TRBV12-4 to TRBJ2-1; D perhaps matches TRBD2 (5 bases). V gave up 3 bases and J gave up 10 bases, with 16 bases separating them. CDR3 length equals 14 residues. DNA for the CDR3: TGTGCCAGCAGTTTCGGAGGAGGATCCCCCGAGCAGTTCTTC. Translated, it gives CASSFGGGSPEQFF.

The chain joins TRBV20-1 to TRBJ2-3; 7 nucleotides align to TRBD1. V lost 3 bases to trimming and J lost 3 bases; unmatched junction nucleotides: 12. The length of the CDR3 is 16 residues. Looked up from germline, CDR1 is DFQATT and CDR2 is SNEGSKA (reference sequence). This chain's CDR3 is CSARAPPGQSTDTQYF. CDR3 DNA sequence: TGCAGTGCTAGGGCCCCTCCGGGACAGTCAACAGATACGCAGTATTTT.

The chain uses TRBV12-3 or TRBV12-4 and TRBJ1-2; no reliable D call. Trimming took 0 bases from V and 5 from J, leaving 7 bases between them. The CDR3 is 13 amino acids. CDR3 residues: CASSLASGYGYTF. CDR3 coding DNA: TGTGCCAGCAGTTTAGCGTCGGGGTATGGCTACACCTTC.

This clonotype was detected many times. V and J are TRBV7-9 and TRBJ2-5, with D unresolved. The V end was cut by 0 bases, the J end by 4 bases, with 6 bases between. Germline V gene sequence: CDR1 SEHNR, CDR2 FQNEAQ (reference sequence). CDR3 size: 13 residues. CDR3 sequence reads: CASSLALGETQYF. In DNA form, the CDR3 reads TGTGCCAGCAGCTTAGCGCTTGGAGAGACCCAGTACTTC.

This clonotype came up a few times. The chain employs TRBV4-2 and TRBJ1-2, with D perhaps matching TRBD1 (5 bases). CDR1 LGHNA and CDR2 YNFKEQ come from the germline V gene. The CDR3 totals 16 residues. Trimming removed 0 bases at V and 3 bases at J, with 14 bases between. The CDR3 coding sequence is TGTGCCAGCAGCCAAGATGGGACTGGGAATCACTATGGCTACACCTTC. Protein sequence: CASSQDGTGNHYGYTF.

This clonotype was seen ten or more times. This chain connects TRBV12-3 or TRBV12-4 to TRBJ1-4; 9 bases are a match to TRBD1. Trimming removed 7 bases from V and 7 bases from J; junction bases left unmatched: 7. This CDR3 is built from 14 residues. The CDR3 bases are TGTGCCAGCACCCGACAGGGGGAGGGTGAAAAACTGTTTTTT. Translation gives CASTRQGEGEKLFF.

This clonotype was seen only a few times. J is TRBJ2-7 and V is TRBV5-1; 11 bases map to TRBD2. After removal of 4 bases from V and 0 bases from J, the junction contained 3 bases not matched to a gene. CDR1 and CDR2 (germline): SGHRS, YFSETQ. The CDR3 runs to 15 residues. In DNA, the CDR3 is TGCGCCAGCAGCATAGCGGGAGGGAGCTCCTACGAGCAGTACTTC. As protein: CASSIAGGSSYEQYF.

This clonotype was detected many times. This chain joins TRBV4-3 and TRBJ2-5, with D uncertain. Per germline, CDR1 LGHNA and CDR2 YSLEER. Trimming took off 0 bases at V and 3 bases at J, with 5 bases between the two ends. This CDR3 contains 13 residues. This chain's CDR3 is CASSQDEEETQYF. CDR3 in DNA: TGCGCCAGCAGCCAAGATGAGGAAGAGACCCAGTACTTC.

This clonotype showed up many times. The CDR3 sequence is CASSPSGLESDTQYF. The DNA for the CDR3 is TGTGCCAGCAGCCCGTCGGGACTAGAGTCAGATACGCAGTATTTT. V gene TRBV6-1 combines with J gene TRBJ2-3, with TRBD2 matching 8 bases. Per the germline V gene, CDR1 is MNHNS and CDR2 is SASEGT. The CDR3 length is 15 residues. Trimming took 6 bases from V and 4 from J; bases not matched to a gene: 9.

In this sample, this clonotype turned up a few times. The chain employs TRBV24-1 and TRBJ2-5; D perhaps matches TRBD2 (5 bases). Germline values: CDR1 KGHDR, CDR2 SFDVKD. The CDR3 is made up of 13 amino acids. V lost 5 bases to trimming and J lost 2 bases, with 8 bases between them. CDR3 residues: CATSASGQETQYF. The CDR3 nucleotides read TGTGCCACCAGTGCGTCGGGACAAGAGACCCAGTACTTC.

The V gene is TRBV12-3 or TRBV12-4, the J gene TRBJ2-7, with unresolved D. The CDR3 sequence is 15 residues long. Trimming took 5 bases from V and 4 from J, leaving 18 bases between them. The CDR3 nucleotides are TGTGCCAGCAGTCAACATGACCCGATCCCTTACGAGCAGTACTTC. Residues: CASSQHDPIPYEQYF.

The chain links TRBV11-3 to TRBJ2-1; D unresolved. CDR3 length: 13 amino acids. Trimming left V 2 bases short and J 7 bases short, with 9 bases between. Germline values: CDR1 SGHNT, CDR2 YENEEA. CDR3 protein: CASSLNSVNEQFF. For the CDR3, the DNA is TGTGCCAGCAGCTTAAATTCAGTGAATGAGCAGTTCTTC.

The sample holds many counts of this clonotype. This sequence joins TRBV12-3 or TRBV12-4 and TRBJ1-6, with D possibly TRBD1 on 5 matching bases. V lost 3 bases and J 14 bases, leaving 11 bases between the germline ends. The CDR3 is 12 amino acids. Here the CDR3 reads CASSFRAGTLHF. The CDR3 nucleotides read TGTGCCAGCAGTTTCCGGGCAGGGACCCTCCACTTT.

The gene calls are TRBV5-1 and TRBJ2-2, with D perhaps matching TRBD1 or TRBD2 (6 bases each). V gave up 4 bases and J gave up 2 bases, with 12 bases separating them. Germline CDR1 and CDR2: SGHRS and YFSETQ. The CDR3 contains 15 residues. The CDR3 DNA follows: TGCGCCAGCAGCCCGGGGGCGATTAACACCGGGGAGCTGTTTTTT. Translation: CASSPGAINTGELFF.

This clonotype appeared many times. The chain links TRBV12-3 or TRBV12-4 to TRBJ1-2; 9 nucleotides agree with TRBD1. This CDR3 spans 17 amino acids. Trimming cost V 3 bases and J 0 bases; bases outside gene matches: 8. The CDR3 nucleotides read TGTGCCAGCAGTTTCCATGGACAGGGGCACTCTAACTATGGCTACACCTTC. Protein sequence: CASSFHGQGHSNYGYTF.

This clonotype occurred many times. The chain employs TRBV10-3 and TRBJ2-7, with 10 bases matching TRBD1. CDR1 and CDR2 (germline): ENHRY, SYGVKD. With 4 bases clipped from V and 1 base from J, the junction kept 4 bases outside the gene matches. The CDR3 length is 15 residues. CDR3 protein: CAISGGTGDSYEQYF. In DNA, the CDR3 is TGTGCCATCAGTGGGGGGACAGGGGATTCCTACGAGCAGTACTTC.

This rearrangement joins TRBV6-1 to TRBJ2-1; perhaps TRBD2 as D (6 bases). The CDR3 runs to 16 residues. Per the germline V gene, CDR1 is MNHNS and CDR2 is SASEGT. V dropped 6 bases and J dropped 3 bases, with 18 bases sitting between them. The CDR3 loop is CASSQDLAPRYNEQFF. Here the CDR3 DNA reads TGTGCCAGCAGCCAAGATCTAGCGCCTCGCTACAATGAGCAGTTCTTC.

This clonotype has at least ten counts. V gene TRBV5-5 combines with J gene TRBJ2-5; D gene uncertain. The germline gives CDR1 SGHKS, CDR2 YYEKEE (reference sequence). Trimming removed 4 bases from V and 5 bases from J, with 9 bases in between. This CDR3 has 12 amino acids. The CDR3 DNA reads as TGTGCCAGCAGCCCCATTTTGGAGACCCAGTACTTC. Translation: CASSPILETQYF.